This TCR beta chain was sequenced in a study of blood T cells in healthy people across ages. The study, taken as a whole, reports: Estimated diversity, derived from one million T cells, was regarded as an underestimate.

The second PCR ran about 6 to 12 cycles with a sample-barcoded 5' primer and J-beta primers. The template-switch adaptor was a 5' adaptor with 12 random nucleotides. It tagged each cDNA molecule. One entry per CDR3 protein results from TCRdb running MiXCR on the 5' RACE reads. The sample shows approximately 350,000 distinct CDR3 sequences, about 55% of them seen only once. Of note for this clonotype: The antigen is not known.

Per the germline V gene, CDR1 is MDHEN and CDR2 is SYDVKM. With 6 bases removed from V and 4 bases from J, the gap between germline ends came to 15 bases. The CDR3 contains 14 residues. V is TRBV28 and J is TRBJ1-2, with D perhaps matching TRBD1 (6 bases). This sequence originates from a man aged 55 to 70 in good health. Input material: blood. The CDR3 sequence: CASSLSAGAYGYTF. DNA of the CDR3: TGTGCCAGCAGCCTTTCCGCAGGGGCCTATGGCTACACCTTC.